Listed below are T cell receptor beta chains from one sample, sequenced in a study of blood T cell repertoires in COVID-19. Clones were read by immunoSEQ multiplex PCR, and TCRdb kept only the in-frame ones, dropping some. Of 270,000 or so clones in the sample, roughly 88% were seen once. Material for sequencing was PBMCs or T cells enriched from blood (not recorded which). The source of these receptors is a woman in her thirties or forties with acute COVID-19. The CDR3 runs from the conserved cysteine through the conserved F or W.

>TRBV18|TRBJ1-2
CASSAEVSQIYGYTF
>TRBV6-5|TRBJ1-2
CASSYYQGFYTF
>TRBV19|TRBJ1-5
CASSIRQQDYQPQHF
>TRBV21-1|TRBJ2-7
CASSRGSRDRGHEQYF
>TRBV13|TRBJ1-2
CASSPTFTGGPYGYTF
>TRBV7-8|TRBJ1-5
CASSLATAYQPQHF
>TRBV11-3|TRBJ2-1
CASSPRGAYNEQFF
>TRBV4-1|TRBJ1-1
CASSQAFNSEAFF
>TRBV20-1|TRBJ2-7
CSARTNREQYF
>TRBV27|TRBJ1-2
CASSFRTGQGVLGYTF
>TRBV24-1|TRBJ1-5
CATSDQGSNQPQHF
>TRBV6-5|TRBJ1-5
CASSLQGSNQPQHF
>TRBV19|TRBJ2-7
CASRGTNRYEQYF
>TRBV30|TRBJ2-1
CAWSVLAGNNEQFF
>TRBV14|TRBJ2-1
CASSQELADNEQFF
>TRBV6-5|TRBJ1-1
CASRAGGGTEAFF
>TRBV18|TRBJ2-7
CASSPRSGSRRDESEQYF
>TRBV30|TRBJ2-1
CAWSVGPRLAWNEQFF
>TRBV3-1/TRBV3-2|TRBJ1-2
CASSLTDRGDGYTF
>TRBV6-2/TRBV6-3|TRBJ2-3
CASSYAAGTGDTDTQYF
>TRBV18|TRBJ1-1
CASSPDRLNTEAFF
>TRBV5-6|TRBJ2-7
CASSSPRTGKRYEQYF
>TRBV5-1|TRBJ1-6
CASSGGQAYDSPLHF
>TRBV19|TRBJ1-1
CASSFPAENTEAFF
>TRBV5-4|TRBJ2-7
CASSPGTVPYEQYF
>TRBV4-1|TRBJ1-3
CASSQPDRVTGNTIYF
>TRBV5-1|TRBJ2-7
CASSWDRGVYEQYF
>TRBV5-5|TRBJ2-1
CASSWGLAGVLQFF
>TRBV4-2|TRBJ2-7
CASSPQGKPYEQYF
>TRBV9|TRBJ2-1
CASSTTSGGVNEQFF
>TRBV5-8|TRBJ2-3
CASSYSGRGADTQYF
>TRBV19|TRBJ2-2
CASSIGTVWYGANTGELFF
>TRBV18|TRBJ2-1
CASSPSVPSSKNEQFF
>TRBV28|TRBJ1-5
CASSLGGSYSNQPQHF
>TRBV5-6|TRBJ1-1
CASSPWTESPEAFF
>TRBV9|TRBJ2-1
CASSVDRGNYNEQFF
>TRBV2|TRBJ1-1
CASNDPYGTEAFF
>TRBV30|TRBJ1-4
CAWSRGGREKLFF
>TRBV3-1/TRBV3-2|TRBJ1-1
CASSQDLVDTEAFF
>TRBV29-1|TRBJ2-3
CSVAELAGVADTQYF
>TRBV28|TRBJ1-2
CASSYPVTTGNYGYTF
>TRBV5-1|TRBJ2-2
CASSLGTEGTGELFF
>TRBV2|TRBJ2-7
CASRASPAANYEQYF
>TRBV5-8|TRBJ2-3
CASSLQGRDTQYF
>TRBV19|TRBJ2-2
CASTRQEPTGELFF
>TRBV2|TRBJ2-1
CASTSAAEQFF
>TRBV5-5|TRBJ2-1
CASSYYGPYNEQFF
>TRBV5-1|TRBJ2-2
CASSSDGMGGTGELFF